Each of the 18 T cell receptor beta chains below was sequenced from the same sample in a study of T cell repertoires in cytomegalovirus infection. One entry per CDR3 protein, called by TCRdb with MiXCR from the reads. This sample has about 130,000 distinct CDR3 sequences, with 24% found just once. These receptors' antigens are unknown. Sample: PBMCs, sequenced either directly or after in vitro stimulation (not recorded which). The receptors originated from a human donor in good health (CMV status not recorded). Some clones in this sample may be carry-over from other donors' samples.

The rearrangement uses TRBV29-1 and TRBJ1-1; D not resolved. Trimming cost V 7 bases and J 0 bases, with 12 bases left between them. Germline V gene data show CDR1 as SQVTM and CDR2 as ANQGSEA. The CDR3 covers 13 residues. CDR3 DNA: TGCAGCGCCGCCGACGTAATGAACACTGAAGCTTTCTTT. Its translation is CSAADVMNTEAFF.

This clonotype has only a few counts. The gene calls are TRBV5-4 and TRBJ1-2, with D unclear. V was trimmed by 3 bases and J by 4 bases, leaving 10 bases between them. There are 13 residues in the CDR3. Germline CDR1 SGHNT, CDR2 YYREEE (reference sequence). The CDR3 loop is CASSSKGRYGYTF. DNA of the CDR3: TGTGCCAGCAGCTCGAAGGGCCGCTATGGCTACACCTTC.

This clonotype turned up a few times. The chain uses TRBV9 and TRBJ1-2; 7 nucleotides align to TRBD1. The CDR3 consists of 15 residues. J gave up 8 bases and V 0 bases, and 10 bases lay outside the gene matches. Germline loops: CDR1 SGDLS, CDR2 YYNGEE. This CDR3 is CASSVAGQAPGGYTF. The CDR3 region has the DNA TGTGCCAGCAGCGTAGCCGGACAGGCCCCCGGAGGCTACACCTTC.

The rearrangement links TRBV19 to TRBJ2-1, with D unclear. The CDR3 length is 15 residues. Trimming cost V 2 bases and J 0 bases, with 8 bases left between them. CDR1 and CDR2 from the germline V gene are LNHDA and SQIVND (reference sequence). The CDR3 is CASSIPGSSYNEQFF. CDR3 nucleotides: TGTGCCAGTAGTATACCGGGCAGCTCCTACAATGAGCAGTTCTTC.

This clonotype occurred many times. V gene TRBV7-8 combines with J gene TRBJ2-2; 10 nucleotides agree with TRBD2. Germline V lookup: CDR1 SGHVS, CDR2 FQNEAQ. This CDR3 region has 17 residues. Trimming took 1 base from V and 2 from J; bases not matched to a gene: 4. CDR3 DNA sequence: TGTGCCAGCAGCTTAGAACTAGCGGGACTTAACACCGGGGAGCTGTTTTTT. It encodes CASSLELAGLNTGELFF.

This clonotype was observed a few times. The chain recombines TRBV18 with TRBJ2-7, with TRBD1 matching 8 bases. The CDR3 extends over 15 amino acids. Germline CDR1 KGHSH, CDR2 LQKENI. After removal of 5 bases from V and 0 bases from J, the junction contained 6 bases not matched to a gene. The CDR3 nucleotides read TGTGCCAGCTCATCAAGGACAGGGAGCTCCTACGAGCAGTACGTC. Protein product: CASSSRTGSSYEQYV.

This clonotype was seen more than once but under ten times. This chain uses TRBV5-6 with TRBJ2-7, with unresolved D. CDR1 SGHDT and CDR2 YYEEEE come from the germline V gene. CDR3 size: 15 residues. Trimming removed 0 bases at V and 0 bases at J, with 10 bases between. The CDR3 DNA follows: TGTGCCAGCAGCTTGGGTCGCGGATCCTCCTACGAGCAGTACTTC. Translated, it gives CASSLGRGSSYEQYF.

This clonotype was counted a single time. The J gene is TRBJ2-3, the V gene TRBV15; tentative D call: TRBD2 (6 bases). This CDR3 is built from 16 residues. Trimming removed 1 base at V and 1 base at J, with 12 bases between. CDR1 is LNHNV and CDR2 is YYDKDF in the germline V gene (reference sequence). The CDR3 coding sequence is TGTGCCACCAGCAGAGCGCAGGGAGGCGGCACAGATACGCAGTATTTT. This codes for CATSRAQGGGTDTQYF.

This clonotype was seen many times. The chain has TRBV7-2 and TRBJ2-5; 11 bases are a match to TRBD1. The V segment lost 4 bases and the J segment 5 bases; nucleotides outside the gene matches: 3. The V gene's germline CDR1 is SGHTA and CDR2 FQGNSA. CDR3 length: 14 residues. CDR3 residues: CASSSDRGRETQYF. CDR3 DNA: TGTGCCAGCAGCTCGGACAGGGGGCGGGAGACCCAGTACTTC.

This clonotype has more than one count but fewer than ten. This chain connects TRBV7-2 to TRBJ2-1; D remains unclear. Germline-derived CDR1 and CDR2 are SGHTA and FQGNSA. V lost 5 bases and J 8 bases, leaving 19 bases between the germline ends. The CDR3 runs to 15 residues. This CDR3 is CASSLWVVAGDEQFF. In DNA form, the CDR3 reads TGTGCCAGCAGCCTATGGGTGGTAGCTGGGGATGAGCAGTTCTTC.

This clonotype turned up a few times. CDR3 sequence (DNA): TGTGCCAGCAGACAACTAGCGGGAGTTCTCAATGAGCAGTTCTTC. Encoded protein: CASRQLAGVLNEQFF. The rearrangement links TRBV6-2 or TRBV6-3 to TRBJ2-1; TRBD2 matches at 11 bases. Germline lookup yields CDR1 MNHEY and CDR2 SVGEGT. Trimming took 6 bases from V and 6 from J; bases not matched to a gene: 7. CDR3 length: 15 residues.

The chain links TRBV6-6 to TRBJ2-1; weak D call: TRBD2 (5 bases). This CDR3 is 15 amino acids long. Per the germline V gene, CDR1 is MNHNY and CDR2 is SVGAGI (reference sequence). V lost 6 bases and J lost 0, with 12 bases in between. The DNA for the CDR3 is TGTGCCAGCAGGAAACTAGGGAGCTCCTACAATGAGCAGTTCTTC. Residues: CASRKLGSSYNEQFF.

In DNA, the CDR3 is TGCAGTGCTAGTACAGGGCAGGGGAATTCACCCCTCCACTTT. As protein: CSASTGQGNSPLHF. This chain connects TRBV20-1 to TRBJ1-6; D is perhaps TRBD1 (6 bases). With 3 bases removed from V and 7 bases from J, the gap between germline ends came to 13 bases. The germline V gene encodes CDR1 DFQATT and CDR2 SNEGSKA (reference sequence). The CDR3 runs to 14 residues.

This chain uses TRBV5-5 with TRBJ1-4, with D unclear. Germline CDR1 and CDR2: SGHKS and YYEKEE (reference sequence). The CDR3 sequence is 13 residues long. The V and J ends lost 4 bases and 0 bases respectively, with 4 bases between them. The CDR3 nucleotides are TGTGCCAGCAGCCTTGCAACTAATGAAAAACTGTTTTTT. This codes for CASSLATNEKLFF.

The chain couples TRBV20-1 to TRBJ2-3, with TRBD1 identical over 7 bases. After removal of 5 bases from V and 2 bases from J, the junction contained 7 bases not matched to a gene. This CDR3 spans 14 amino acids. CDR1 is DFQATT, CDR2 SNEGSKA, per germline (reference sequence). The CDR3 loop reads CSAPRQGFTDTQYF. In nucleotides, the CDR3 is TGCAGTGCTCCTCGACAGGGATTCACAGATACGCAGTATTTT.

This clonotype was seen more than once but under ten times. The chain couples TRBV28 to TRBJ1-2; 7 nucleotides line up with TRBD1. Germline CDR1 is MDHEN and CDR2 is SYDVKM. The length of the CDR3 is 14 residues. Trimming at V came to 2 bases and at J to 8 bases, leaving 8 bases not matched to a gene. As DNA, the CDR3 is TGTGCCAGCAGTTTACTGGGACAGCCTGGCGGCTACACCTTC. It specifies CASSLLGQPGGYTF.

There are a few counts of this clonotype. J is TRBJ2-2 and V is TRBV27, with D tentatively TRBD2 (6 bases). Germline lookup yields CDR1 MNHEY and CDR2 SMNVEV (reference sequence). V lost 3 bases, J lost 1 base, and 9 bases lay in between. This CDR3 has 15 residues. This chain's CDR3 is CASSLGLMNTGELFF. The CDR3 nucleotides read TGTGCCAGCAGTTTGGGACTTATGAACACCGGGGAGCTGTTTTTT.

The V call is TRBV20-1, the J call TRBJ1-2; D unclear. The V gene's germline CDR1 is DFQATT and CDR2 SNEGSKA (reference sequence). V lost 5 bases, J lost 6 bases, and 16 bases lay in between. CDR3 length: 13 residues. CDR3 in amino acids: CSAVPQPLHGYTF. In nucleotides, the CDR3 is TGCAGTGCTGTACCACAGCCTTTGCATGGCTACACCTTC.